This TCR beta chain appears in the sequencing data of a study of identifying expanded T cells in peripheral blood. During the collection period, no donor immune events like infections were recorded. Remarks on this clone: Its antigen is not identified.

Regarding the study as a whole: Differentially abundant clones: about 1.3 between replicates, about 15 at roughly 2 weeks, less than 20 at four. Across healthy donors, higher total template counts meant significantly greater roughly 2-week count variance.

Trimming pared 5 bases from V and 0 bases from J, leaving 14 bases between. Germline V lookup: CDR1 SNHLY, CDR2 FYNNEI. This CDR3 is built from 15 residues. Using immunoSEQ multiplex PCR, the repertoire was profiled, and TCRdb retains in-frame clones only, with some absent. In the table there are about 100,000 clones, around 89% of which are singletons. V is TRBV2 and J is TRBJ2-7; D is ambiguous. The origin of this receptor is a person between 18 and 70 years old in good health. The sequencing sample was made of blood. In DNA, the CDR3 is TGTGCCAGCAGTAGAAAAGGCGCTCTCTCCTACGAGCAGTACTTC. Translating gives CASSRKGALSYEQYF.